The clone carrying this T cell receptor (beta chain) came up a few times. Its specificity is not known. Regarding time point: pre-sensitization, week 0. The treatment is: therapeutic diphenylcyclopropenone sensitization with weekly scalp DPC. At patch-test visits, sampling came before the patch test. This specimen comes from a study of human T cells and chemical hapten exposure. Study context: The study lasted roughly 26 weeks, and patients were dosed weekly with diphenylcyclopropenone on the scalp throughout. Patients, largely female, had alopecia areata, totalis or universalis.

CDR1 SEHNR and CDR2 FQNEAQ come from the germline V gene (reference sequence). The CDR3 totals 16 residues. V lost 11 bases and J lost 2, with 25 bases in between. TCRdb recomputed calls from the RACE reads with MiXCR, one row per CDR3 protein. This sample has under 300,000 distinct CDR3 sequences; just under 8% occur once, and the top ten carry more than 0.95%. General study results and limits: Alopecia was present in the donors, so their immune response may differ from healthy people's.

The specimen comprised whole blood, sampled in connection with sensitization to the hapten diphenylcyclopropenone (DPC). V is TRBV7-9 and J is TRBJ2-7; no definite D call. This receptor was identified in a man between 18 and 29 years old with alopecia areata. Some clones in this sample may be carry-over from other donors' samples. CDR3 region: CAAGRSIWTPAYEQYV. CDR3 sequence (DNA): TGTGCCGCTGGTCGGTCTATTTGGACCCCAGCCTACGAGCAGTACGTC.